These T cell receptor beta chains were read from a single sample in a study of T cell responses to AZD1222 COVID-19 vaccine. Libraries were prepared by immunoSEQ multiplex PCR; TCRdb keeps only in-frame clonotypes and omits some of them. The data hold 84,000 or so clones, with over 75% observed a single time. The sequencing here drew on peripheral blood, taken on day 0 of AZD1222 vaccination. The receptor set was obtained from an adult in good health. CDR3s leave out the opening cysteine and the closing phenylalanine or tryptophan. Size is omitted from some rows. Given values are once, few, many or a class for expanded clones.

>TRBV5-5|once|TRBJ1-4
ASSSTVVRDEKLF
>TRBV5-6|-|TRBJ1-5
ASSLATGNQPQH
>TRBV5-1|-|TRBJ1-4
ASSESGTGDEKLF
>TRBV2|-|TRBJ1-5
ASSAGGGQPKYQPQH
>TRBV6-5|-|TRBJ1-1
ATGSNTEAF
>TRBV2|-|TRBJ2-2
ASSDRGTGELF
>TRBV2|once|TRBJ2-2
ASSSYSGELF
>TRBV10-3|-|TRBJ2-7
AIETELSYEQY
>TRBV28|-|TRBJ2-7
ASSLQTGSHEQY
>TRBV7-8|-|TRBJ1-1
ASSLAEGARRTEAF
>TRBV28|-|TRBJ2-7
ASSRRTSGTISYEQY
>TRBV9|-|TRBJ2-7
ASSLRPSGRVYEQY
>TRBV27|-|TRBJ2-3
ASSLRPRDTQY
>TRBV4-1|-|TRBJ1-6
ASSQDRANYNSPLH
>TRBV4-2|-|TRBJ2-5
ASSQEWGGETQY
>TRBV21-1|-|TRBJ1-1
ASSKSRLRGDMNTEAF
>TRBV3-1/TRBV3-2|-|TRBJ2-1
ASSLGRFSSNEQF
>TRBV7-6|-|TRBJ1-3
ASSFEPSDTIY
>TRBV6-5|-|TRBJ1-6
ASSYGQRNSPLH
>TRBV3-1/TRBV3-2|once|TRBJ2-1
ASSQGSAGAVGEQF
>TRBV4-3|once|TRBJ2-7
ASSQDLGDREVWGEQY
>TRBV6-6|-|TRBJ2-7
ASSYSAGGYEQY
>TRBV2|-|TRBJ2-7
ASRDRPYEQY
>TRBV6-1|-|TRBJ1-2
ASSEPNRANYT
>TRBV5-1|-|TRBJ2-3
ASSLGQGPSTDTQY
>TRBV9|once|TRBJ2-7
ASSASSGSYEQY
>TRBV2|-|TRBJ2-1
ASSAYLTPRTPNGQF
>TRBV9|-|TRBJ2-3
ASSVEPVTDTQY